The 20 T cell receptor beta chains listed next were all sequenced from one sample in a study of chemoradiotherapy in HPV16-positive cancers. The repertoire was sequenced with immunoSEQ multiplex PCR; TCRdb's copy has only in-frame clones and lacks some. Counted here are around 8,800 clones, approximately 81% occurring once; the ten biggest clones make up about 38%. This specimen was tumor tissue, taken from a patient who underwent chemoradiotherapy. The receptors stem from a human donor with HPV-associated anogenital cancer.

The V and J genes are TRBV30 and TRBJ1-2, with D perhaps matching TRBD1 (6 bases). V lost 0 bases and J 4 bases, leaving 6 bases between the germline ends. This CDR3 contains 12 residues. Per the germline V gene, CDR1 is GTSNPN and CDR2 is SVGIG (reference sequence). CDR3 sequence (DNA): TGTGCCTGGAGTGTACAGGGCTATGGCTACACCTTC. Amino acid sequence: CAWSVQGYGYTF.

J is TRBJ2-5 and V is TRBV4-1; 8 bases are shared with TRBD1. Unmatched junction bases numbered 5, after V lost 3 bases and J lost 5 bases. In germline, CDR1 is MGHRA, CDR2 YSYEKL. The CDR3 has 14 residues. CDR3 amino acids: CASSQVDRAETQYF. The CDR3 DNA follows: TGCGCCAGCAGCCAGGTGGACAGGGCTGAGACCCAGTACTTC.

The V call is TRBV2, the J call TRBJ2-7, with a tentative D call TRBD1 (5 bases). Trimming left V 5 bases short and J 1 base short, with 9 bases between. CDR3 size: 13 residues. The germline CDR1 and CDR2 sequences are SNHLY and FYNNEI. Here the CDR3 reads CASSPQVSYEQYV. Written as DNA, the CDR3 is TGTGCCAGCAGTCCACAGGTGTCCTACGAGCAGTACGTC.

The V call is TRBV19, the J call TRBJ1-2, with D unclear. CDR1 and CDR2 (germline): LNHDA, SQIVND (reference sequence). Trimming cost V 3 bases and J 7 bases, with 6 bases left between them. The CDR3 covers 11 residues. The CDR3, as DNA: TGTGCCAGTAGTATGTATGGTGGCTACACCTTC. Its translation is CASSMYGGYTF.

The chain is built from TRBV28 and TRBJ2-7; D is ambiguous. The CDR3 has 14 amino acids. V gave up 4 bases and J gave up 4 bases, with 14 bases separating them. Germline loops: CDR1 MDHEN, CDR2 SYDVKM. Here the CDR3 reads CASSSPGAQYEQYV. The CDR3 DNA is TGTGCCAGCAGTTCCCCCGGCGCTCAATACGAGCAGTACGTC.

J is TRBJ2-5 and V is TRBV7-2; 9 bases match TRBD2. V was clipped by 2 bases and J by 4 bases; unmatched bases: 11. CDR1 SGHTA and CDR2 FQGNSA come from the germline V gene. The CDR3 is 17 amino acids. The CDR3 nucleotides are TGTGCCAGCAGCTTAAAGGCCCTAGCGGGGATGAGAGAGACCCAGTACTTC. Translation gives CASSLKALAGMRETQYF.

The rearrangement uses TRBV7-2 and TRBJ2-3, with TRBD1 identical over 9 bases. The CDR3 contains 15 residues. CDR1 SGHTA and CDR2 FQGNSA come from the germline V gene. J was trimmed by 8 bases and V by 5 bases; bases with no gene match: 11. The CDR3 nucleotides are TGTGCCAGCAGCGGATTGACAGGGGGGTGGGGTACGCAGTATTTT. Protein: CASSGLTGGWGTQYF.

The genes are TRBV10-3 and TRBJ2-7; tentatively, D is TRBD1 or TRBD2 (5 bases each). Germline values: CDR1 ENHRY, CDR2 SYGVKD. The V and J ends lost 3 bases and 4 bases respectively, with 16 bases between them. The CDR3 extends over 15 amino acids. CDR3 DNA: TGTGCCATCAGTGAAACTCAGGGAGATCGGTACGAGCAGTACTTC. Translation: CAISETQGDRYEQYF.

This clone occurred a few times. The chain is built from TRBV19 and TRBJ1-2, with D perhaps TRBD1 (6 bases). The CDR3 is 16 residues long. The germline V gene has CDR1 LNHDA and CDR2 SQIVND (reference sequence). Trimming took 3 bases from V and 5 from J, leaving 19 bases between them. The CDR3: CASSIPQGTAGYGYTF. In nucleotides, the CDR3 is TGTGCCAGTAGTATCCCACAGGGAACGGCAGGGTATGGCTACACCTTC.

This clone was seen a few times. V usage is TRBV4-3 and J usage is TRBJ1-3; D call uncertain. The CDR3 is made up of 16 amino acids. Between the trimmed V and J ends, which lost 0 bases and 1 base, there was a span of 10 bases. CDR1 is LGHNA and CDR2 is YSLEER in the germline V gene. The CDR3 DNA reads TGCGCCAGCAGCCAAGAGGTCTGGGAATCTGGAAACACCATATATTTT. Amino acid sequence: CASSQEVWESGNTIYF.

This rearrangement joins TRBV5-6 to TRBJ2-7; weak D call: TRBD1 (6 bases). The CDR3 length is 15 residues. V was clipped by 4 bases and J by 1 base, with 15 bases between them. Germline CDR1 reads SGHDT; CDR2 reads YYEEEE. The CDR3 loop is CASSDPTGLSYEQYF. In DNA, the CDR3 is TGTGCCAGCAGCGACCCGACAGGACTTTCCTACGAGCAGTACTTC.

This clone appeared a few times. CDR3 protein: CAWKDARNEQFF. CDR3 bases: TGTGCCTGGAAAGATGCGAGGAATGAGCAGTTCTTC. V and J are TRBV30 and TRBJ2-1; no firm D call. V lost 4 bases to trimming and J lost 7 bases, with 11 bases between them. CDR1 is GTSNPN and CDR2 is SVGIG in the germline V gene (reference sequence). The CDR3 runs 12 residues.

This clone showed up just a few times. The rearrangement links TRBV6-5 to TRBJ1-2; no definite D call. From germline, CDR1 is MNHEY and CDR2 SVGAGI. V shed 5 bases and J shed 2 bases, with 6 bases lying between them. This CDR3 spans 12 amino acids. The CDR3 nucleotides read TGTGCCAGCAGTGGGATGAACTATGGCTACACCTTC. Its protein is CASSGMNYGYTF.

V and J are TRBV5-3 and TRBJ2-7, with 8 bases matching TRBD2. TRBV5-3 is labeled an ORF, and its function is uncertain. The CDR3 sequence is 14 residues long. The junction had 15 bases not matched to a gene; V was cut back by 10 bases and J by 6 bases. CDR3 region: CAPSLVSGNGEQYF. The CDR3 nucleotides are TGTGCCCCAAGCTTGGTTAGCGGGAATGGCGAGCAGTACTTC.

The V gene is TRBV5-1, the J gene TRBJ1-1; D is ambiguous. Trimming shortened V by 0 bases and J by 1 base, and 4 bases separated the two germline ends. CDR1 and CDR2 from the germline V gene are SGHRS and YFSETQ. The CDR3 runs 13 residues. The CDR3 DNA follows: TGCGCCAGCAGCTTGGGCGGGAACACTGAAGCTTTCTTT. Translated: CASSLGGNTEAFF.

The chain combines TRBV5-6 with TRBJ2-5; possible D gene TRBD1, 6 bases. Germline values: CDR1 SGHDT, CDR2 YYEEEE. The CDR3 loop spans 14 amino acids. The V gene lost 2 bases and the J gene lost 1 base, with 9 bases spanning the gap. CDR3 bases: TGTGCCAGCAGCTTCTGGACAGTCCAAGAGACCCAGTACTTC. Translation: CASSFWTVQETQYF.

The chain joins TRBV15 to TRBJ1-2, with D possibly matching TRBD1 (5 bases). Trimming took 2 bases from V and 2 from J, leaving 9 bases between them. This CDR3 is 14 amino acids long. Germline V gene data show CDR1 as LNHNV and CDR2 as YYDKDF (reference sequence). CDR3 sequence: CATSRRQSNYGYTF. DNA for the CDR3: TGTGCCACCAGCAGACGACAGTCCAACTATGGCTACACCTTC.

The V gene is TRBV27, the J gene TRBJ2-1; D could derive from TRBD1 or TRBD2 (6 bases each). Germline values: CDR1 MNHEY, CDR2 SMNVEV (reference sequence). The CDR3 covers 13 residues. Trimming took 6 bases from V and 6 from J, leaving 12 bases between them. Here the CDR3 reads CASRTGAVNEQFF. The CDR3, as DNA: TGTGCCAGCAGAACGGGGGCAGTCAATGAGCAGTTCTTC.

The chain recombines TRBV6-4 with TRBJ2-5; 8 bases match TRBD1. The DNA end favors TRBJ2-7, so the J call may be wrong. This CDR3 contains 16 residues. CDR1 MRHNA and CDR2 SNTAGT come from the germline V gene. The CDR3 loop is CASSPSWTGRSYEQYF. The CDR3 nucleotides read TGTGCCAGCAGTCCTAGCTGGACAGGGAGGTCCTACGAGCAGTACTTC.

V gene TRBV5-1 combines with J gene TRBJ1-1, with D maybe TRBD1 (5 bases). Looked up from germline, CDR1 is SGHRS and CDR2 is YFSETQ. The CDR3 is made up of 15 amino acids. Trimming pared 0 bases from V and 3 bases from J, leaving 12 bases between. The CDR3 DNA follows: TGCGCCAGCAGCTTGGACCCTCAAGGGGACACTGAAGCTTTCTTT. Residues: CASSLDPQGDTEAFF. The entire variable domain, with the rest obtained from reference TRBV5-1 and TRBJ1-1, is as follows: KAGVTQTPRYLIKTRGQQVTLSCSPISGHRSVSWYQQTPGQGLQFLFEYFSETQRNKGNFPGRFSGRQFSNSRSEMNVSTLELGDSALYLCASSLDPQGDTEAFFGQGTRLTVV.